The 5 T cell receptor beta chains presented below share a single source sample, sequenced in a study of blood T cell repertoires in COVID-19. This table comes from immunoSEQ multiplex PCR, and its TCRdb copy is limited to in-frame clones, with some not included. The sample consists of approximately 52,000 clones, approximately 86% of them appearing once. The sequenced sample consisted of peripheral blood. These receptors were obtained from a man aged 60 to 75 with acute or convalescent COVID-19.

V gene TRBV7-2 combines with J gene TRBJ1-1; tentatively, D is TRBD1 (6 bases). The germline V gene has CDR1 SGHTA and CDR2 FQGNSA. V dropped 3 bases and J dropped 4 bases, with 12 bases sitting between them. The CDR3 sequence is 14 residues long. This chain's CDR3 is CASSFSMDSTEAFF. CDR3 DNA: TGTGCCAGCAGCTTTTCGATGGACAGCACTGAAGCTTTCTTT. Full variable domain (remainder filled in from reference TRBV7-2 and TRBJ1-1): GAGVSQSPSNKVTEKGKDVELRCDPISGHTALYWYRQSLGQGLEFLIYFQGNSAPDKSGLPSDRFSAERTGGSVSTLTIQRTQQEDSAVYLCASSFSMDSTEAFFGQGTRLTVV.

The rearrangement uses TRBV4-3 and TRBJ1-4, with TRBD1 matching 9 bases. Germline CDR1 reads LGHNA; CDR2 reads YSLEER. J was trimmed by 3 bases and V by 3 bases; bases with no gene match: 8. CDR3 length: 17 residues. The CDR3, as DNA: TGCGCCAGCAGCCATGGGACAGGGTTATGGGCTAATGAAAAACTGTTTTTT. This encodes CASSHGTGLWANEKLFF.

This sequence joins TRBV27 and TRBJ1-6, with D tentatively TRBD1 (5 bases). Trimming took 3 bases from V and 15 from J, leaving 12 bases between them. CDR3 length equals 12 residues. CDR1 is MNHEY, CDR2 SMNVEV, per germline (reference sequence). The CDR3 sequence is CASSFGGVDLHF. For the CDR3, the DNA is TGTGCCAGCAGTTTCGGAGGGGTGGACCTCCACTTT.

The V and J genes are TRBV5-1 and TRBJ2-7, with TRBD2 identical over 15 bases. The germline gives CDR1 SGHRS, CDR2 YFSETQ. The CDR3 is made up of 17 amino acids. V lost 4 bases to trimming and J lost 2 bases; unmatched junction nucleotides: 7. This CDR3 reads CASSKGLAGGATYEQYF. The CDR3 nucleotides read TGCGCCAGCAGCAAGGGACTAGCGGGAGGAGCTACCTACGAGCAGTACTTC.

The rearrangement links TRBV27 to TRBJ2-2, with a tentative D call TRBD2 (7 bases). The V end was cut by 7 bases, the J end by 0 bases, with 15 bases between. CDR3 length: 16 amino acids. CDR1 and CDR2 (germline): MNHEY, SMNVEV (reference sequence). CDR3 sequence (DNA): TGTGCCAGCACCGGGGGGCGGGGAACGAACACCGGGGAGCTGTTTTTT. It is translated as CASTGGRGTNTGELFF.